This paragraph covers one T cell receptor (beta chain) sequence. Its cognate antigen is unknown. TCRdb's copy holds only in-frame clones and misses some; the assay was immunoSEQ multiplex PCR. The table lists about 140,000 clones, 85% to 95% of them singletons, with about 9.1% in the top ten. These data originate in a study of T cell responses to AZD1222 COVID-19 vaccine. Overall study context: Samples with a second dose at about 4 or about 12 weeks were pooled together.

CDR1 is SGHDT, CDR2 YYEEEE, per germline. The CDR3 runs 17 residues. V shed 2 bases and J 0 bases; nucleotides not matched to a gene: 3. Study results and caveats: Nearly half of spike-specific TCRs reportedly go after variant regions that carry no mutations. Recipients of AZD1222 seropositive at baseline numbered only 5 to 7.

The genes are TRBV5-6 and TRBJ2-2; 11 bases fit TRBD2. This specimen was peripheral blood, taken on day 0 of AZD1222 vaccination. The sequence was collected from an adult in good health. The CDR3 loop reads CASSFASGGPNTGELFF. In DNA, the CDR3 is TGTGCCAGCAGCTTTGCTAGCGGGGGGCCGAACACCGGGGAGCTGTTTTTT.